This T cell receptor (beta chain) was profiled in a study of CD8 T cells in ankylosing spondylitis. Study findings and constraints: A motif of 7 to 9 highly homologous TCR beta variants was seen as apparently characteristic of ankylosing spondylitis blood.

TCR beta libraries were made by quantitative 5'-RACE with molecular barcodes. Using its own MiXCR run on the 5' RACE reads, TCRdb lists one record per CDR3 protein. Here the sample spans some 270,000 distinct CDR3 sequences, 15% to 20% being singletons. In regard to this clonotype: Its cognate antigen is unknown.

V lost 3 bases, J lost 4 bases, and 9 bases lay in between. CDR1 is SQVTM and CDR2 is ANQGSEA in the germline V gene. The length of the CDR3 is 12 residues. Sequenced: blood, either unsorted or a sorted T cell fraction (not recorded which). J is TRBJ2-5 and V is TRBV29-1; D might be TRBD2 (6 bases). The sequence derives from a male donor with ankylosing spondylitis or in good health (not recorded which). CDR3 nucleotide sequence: TGCAGCGTTGAGGAGGGGTCAGAGACCCAGTACTTC. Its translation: CSVEEGSETQYF.